This T cell receptor beta chain stems from a study of vaccination and CD4 T cells after COVID-19. Treatment described: roughly 10-day PBMC culture with coronavirus spike peptide pools or control peptides (ViraFEST assay). ViraFEST grew antigen-specific T cells using peptide pools, then sequenced TCRs. The assay that was used to sequence DNA from cultured CD4+ T cells was the Oncomine TCR Beta short-read assay. TCRdb redid the calling of the PCR reads with MiXCR, one entry per CDR3 protein. The data show about 20,000 distinct CDR3 sequences, roughly 60% seen once. A remark on this clonotype: Its target is unknown.

The source of this sequence is a human donor who had recovered from COVID-19. The specimen comprised CD4+ T cells from blood, cultured in vitro, sampled before SARS-CoV-2 vaccination.

The CDR3 bases are TGTGCCAGCAGCTTAGGACAGGGGGCCTATGGCTACACCTTC. Amino acid sequence: CASSLGQGAYGYTF. The chain couples TRBV5-8 to TRBJ1-2; 11 bases are a match to TRBD1. This CDR3 has 14 residues. V lost 2 bases to trimming and J lost 4 bases; unmatched junction nucleotides: 1. Per the germline V gene, CDR1 is SGHTS and CDR2 is YDEGEE.